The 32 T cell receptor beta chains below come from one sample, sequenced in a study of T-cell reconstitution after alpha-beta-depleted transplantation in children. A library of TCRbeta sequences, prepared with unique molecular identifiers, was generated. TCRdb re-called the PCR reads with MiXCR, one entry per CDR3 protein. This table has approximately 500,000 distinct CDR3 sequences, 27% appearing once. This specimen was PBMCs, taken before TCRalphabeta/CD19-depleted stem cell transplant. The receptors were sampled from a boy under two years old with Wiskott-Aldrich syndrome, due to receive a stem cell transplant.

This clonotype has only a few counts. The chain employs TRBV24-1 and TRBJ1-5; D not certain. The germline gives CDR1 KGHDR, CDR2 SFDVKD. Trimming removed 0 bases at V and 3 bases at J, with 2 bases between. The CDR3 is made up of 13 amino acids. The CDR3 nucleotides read TGTGCCACCAGTGATTTGACCAATCAGCCCCAGCATTTT. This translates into CATSDLTNQPQHF.

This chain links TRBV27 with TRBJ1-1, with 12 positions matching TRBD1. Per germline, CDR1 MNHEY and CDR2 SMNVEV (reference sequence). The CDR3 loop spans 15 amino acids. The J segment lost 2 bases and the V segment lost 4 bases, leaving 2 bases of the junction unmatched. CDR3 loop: CASSSGTGGNTEAFF. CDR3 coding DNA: TGTGCCAGCAGTTCCGGGACAGGGGGCAACACTGAAGCTTTCTTT.

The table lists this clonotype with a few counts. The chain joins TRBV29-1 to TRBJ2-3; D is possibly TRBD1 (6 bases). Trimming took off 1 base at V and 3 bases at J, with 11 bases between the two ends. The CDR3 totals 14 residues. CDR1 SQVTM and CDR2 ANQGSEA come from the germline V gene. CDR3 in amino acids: CSVEGRGLTDTQYF. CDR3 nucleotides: TGCAGCGTTGAAGGCAGGGGCCTAACAGATACGCAGTATTTT.

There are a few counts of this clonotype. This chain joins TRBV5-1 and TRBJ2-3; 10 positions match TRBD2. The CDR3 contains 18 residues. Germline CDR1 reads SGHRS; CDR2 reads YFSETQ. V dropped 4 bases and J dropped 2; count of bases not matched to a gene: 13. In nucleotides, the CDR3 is TGCGCCAGCAGCACCCGCGCTAGCGGGAGTTTCCCCACAGATACGCAGTATTTT. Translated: CASSTRASGSFPTDTQYF.

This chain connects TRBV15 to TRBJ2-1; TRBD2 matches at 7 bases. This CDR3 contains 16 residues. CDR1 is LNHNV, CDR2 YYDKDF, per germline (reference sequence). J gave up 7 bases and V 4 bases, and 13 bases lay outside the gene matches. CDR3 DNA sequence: TGTGCCACCAGCACACCCCCGGGCCCCGGGGGGAATGAGCAGTTCTTC. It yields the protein CATSTPPGPGGNEQFF.

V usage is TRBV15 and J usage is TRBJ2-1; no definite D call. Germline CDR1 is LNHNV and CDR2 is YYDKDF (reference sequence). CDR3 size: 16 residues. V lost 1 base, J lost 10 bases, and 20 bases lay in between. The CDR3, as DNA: TGTGCCACCAGCAGAGTAGGACCCATGAAGCAGGACGAGCAGTTCTTC. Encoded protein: CATSRVGPMKQDEQFF.

The CDR3 region has the DNA TGCAGTGCCCAAAAAAATCGACGACAGGCCATTGGCTCCTACAATGAGCAGTTCTTC. Translation gives CSAQKNRRQAIGSYNEQFF. The chain recombines TRBV20-1 with TRBJ2-1, with D possibly TRBD1 on 6 matching bases. The CDR3 loop spans 19 amino acids. V lost 6 bases, J lost 0 bases, and 27 bases lay in between. Looked up from germline, CDR1 is DFQATT and CDR2 is SNEGSKA (reference sequence).

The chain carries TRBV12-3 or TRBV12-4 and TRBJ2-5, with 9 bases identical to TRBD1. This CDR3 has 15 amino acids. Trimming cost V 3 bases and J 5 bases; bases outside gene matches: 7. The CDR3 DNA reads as TGTGCCAGCAGTTTTGGGACAGGGCTTCTCGAGACCCAGTACTTC. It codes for CASSFGTGLLETQYF.

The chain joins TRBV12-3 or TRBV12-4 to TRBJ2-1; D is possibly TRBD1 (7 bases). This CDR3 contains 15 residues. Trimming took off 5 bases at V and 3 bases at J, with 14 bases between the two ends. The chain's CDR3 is CASSTPGGGYNEQFF. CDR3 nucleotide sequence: TGTGCCAGCAGTACCCCAGGGGGAGGCTACAATGAGCAGTTCTTC.

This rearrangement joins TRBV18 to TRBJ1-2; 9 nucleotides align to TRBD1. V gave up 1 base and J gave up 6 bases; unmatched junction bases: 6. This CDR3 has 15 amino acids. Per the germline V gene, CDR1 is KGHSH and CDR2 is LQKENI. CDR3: CASSPLSGTGHGYTF. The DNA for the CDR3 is TGTGCCAGCTCACCACTCTCCGGGACAGGGCATGGCTACACCTTC.

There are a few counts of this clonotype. The CDR3 spells CASSLLLAGESEQFF. The CDR3 DNA follows: TGCGCCAGCAGCCTGTTACTAGCGGGAGAGAGTGAGCAGTTCTTC. The J gene is TRBJ2-1, the V gene TRBV5-1, with TRBD2 identical over 11 bases. This CDR3 has 15 amino acids. Trimming took 4 bases from V and 9 from J; bases not matched to a gene: 9. Germline values: CDR1 SGHRS, CDR2 YFSETQ.

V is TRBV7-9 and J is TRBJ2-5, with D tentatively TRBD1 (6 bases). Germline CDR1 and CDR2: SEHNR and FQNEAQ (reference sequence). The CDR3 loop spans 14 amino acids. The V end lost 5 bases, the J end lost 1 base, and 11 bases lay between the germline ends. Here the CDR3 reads CASSLDRLQETQYF. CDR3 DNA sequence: TGTGCCAGCAGCCTCGACAGGCTCCAAGAGACCCAGTACTTC.

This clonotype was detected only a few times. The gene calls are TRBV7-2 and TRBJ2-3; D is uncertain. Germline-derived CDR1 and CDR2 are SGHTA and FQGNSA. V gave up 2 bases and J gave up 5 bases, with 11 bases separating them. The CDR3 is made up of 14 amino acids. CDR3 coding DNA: TGTGCCAGCAGCTTACTCCAGCGTCGAGATACGCAGTATTTT. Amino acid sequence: CASSLLQRRDTQYF.

CDR3 DNA sequence: TGCGCCAGCAGCTTGGACGGACCGGCTCAGCCCCAGCATTTT. Its protein product is CASSLDGPAQPQHF. The chain carries TRBV5-1 and TRBJ1-5; D not certain. The CDR3 runs 14 residues. The V end was cut by 0 bases, the J end by 6 bases, with 10 bases between. Germline lookup yields CDR1 SGHRS and CDR2 YFSETQ.

Here the CDR3 DNA reads TGTGCCATCAGGGATCGGGACAGGGGAACCTACGAGCAGTACTTC. Residues: CAIRDRDRGTYEQYF. This chain joins TRBV10-3 and TRBJ2-7, with 10 bases matching TRBD1. The germline gives CDR1 ENHRY, CDR2 SYGVKD. This CDR3 spans 15 amino acids. The junction had 7 bases not matched to a gene; V was cut back by 6 bases and J by 2 bases.

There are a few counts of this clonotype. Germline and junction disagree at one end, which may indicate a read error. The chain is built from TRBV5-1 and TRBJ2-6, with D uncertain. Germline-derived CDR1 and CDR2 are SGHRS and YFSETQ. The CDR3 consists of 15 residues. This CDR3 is CASSFGSSGANVLTF. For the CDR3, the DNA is TGTGCCAGCAGTTTTGGCAGCTCTGGGGCCAACGTCCTGACTTTC.

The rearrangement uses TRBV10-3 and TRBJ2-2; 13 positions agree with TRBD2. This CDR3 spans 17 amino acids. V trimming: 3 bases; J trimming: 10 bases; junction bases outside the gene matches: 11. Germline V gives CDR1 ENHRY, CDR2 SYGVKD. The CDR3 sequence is CAISEPGTSGTAAELFF. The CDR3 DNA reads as TGTGCCATCAGTGAACCTGGGACTAGCGGGACTGCCGCGGAGCTGTTTTTT.

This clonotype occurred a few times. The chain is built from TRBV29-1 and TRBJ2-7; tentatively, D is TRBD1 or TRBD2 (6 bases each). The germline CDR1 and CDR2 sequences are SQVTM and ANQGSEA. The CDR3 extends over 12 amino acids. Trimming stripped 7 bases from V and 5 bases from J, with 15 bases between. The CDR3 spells CSGRGHGHEQYF. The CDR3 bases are TGCAGCGGGAGGGGACACGGACACGAGCAGTACTTC.

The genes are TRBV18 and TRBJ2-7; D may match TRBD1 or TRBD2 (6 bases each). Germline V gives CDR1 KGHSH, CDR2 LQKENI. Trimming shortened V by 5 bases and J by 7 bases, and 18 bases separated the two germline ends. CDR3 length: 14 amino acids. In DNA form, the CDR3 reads TGTGCCAGCTCATCGAAGTGGGGGGCGAGAGAGCAGTACTTC. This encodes CASSSKWGAREQYF.

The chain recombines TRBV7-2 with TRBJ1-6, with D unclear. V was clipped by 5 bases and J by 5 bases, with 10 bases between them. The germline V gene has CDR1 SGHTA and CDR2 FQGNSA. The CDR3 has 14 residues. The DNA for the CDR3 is TGTGCCAGCAGCCCCCGGTCTGATAATTCACCCCTCCACTTT. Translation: CASSPRSDNSPLHF.

The CDR3 sequence: CASSLSLLEGTQYF. The CDR3 DNA is TGTGCCAGCAGTTTAAGTCTTCTTGAGGGGACCCAGTACTTC. V gene TRBV12-3 or TRBV12-4 combines with J gene TRBJ2-5, with D possibly being TRBD2 (5 bases). The length of the CDR3 is 14 residues. V lost 2 bases, J lost 7 bases, and 14 bases lay in between.

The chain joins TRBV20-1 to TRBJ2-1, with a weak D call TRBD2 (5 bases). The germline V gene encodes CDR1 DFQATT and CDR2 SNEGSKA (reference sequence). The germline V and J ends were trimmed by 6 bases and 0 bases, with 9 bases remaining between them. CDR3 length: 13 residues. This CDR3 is CSAVASSYNEQFF. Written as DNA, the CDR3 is TGCAGTGCCGTAGCGAGCTCCTACAATGAGCAGTTCTTC.

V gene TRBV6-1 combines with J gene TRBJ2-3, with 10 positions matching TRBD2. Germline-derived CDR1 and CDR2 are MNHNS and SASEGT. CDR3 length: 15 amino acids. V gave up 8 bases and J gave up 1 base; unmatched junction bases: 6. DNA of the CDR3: TGTGCCAGCTGCACTAGCGGGGCCGGCACAGATACGCAGTATTTT. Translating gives CASCTSGAGTDTQYF.

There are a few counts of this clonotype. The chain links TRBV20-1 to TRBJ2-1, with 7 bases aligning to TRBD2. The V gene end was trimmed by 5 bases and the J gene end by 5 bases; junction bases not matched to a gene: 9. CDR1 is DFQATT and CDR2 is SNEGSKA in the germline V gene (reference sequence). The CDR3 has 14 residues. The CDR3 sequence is CSASGLGVHNEQFF. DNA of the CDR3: TGCAGTGCTTCCGGACTAGGGGTCCACAATGAGCAGTTCTTC.

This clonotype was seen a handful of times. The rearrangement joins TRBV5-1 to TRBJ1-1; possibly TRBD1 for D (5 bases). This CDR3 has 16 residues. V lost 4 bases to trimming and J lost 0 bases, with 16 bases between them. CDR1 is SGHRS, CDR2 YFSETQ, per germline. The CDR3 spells CASSPTPGRMNTEAFF. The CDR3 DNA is TGCGCCAGCAGCCCAACCCCGGGACGTATGAACACTGAAGCTTTCTTT.

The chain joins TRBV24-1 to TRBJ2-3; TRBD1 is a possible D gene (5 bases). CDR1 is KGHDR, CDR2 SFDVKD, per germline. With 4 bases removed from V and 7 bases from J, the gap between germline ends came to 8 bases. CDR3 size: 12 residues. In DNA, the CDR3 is TGTGCCACCAGTGAAAGGGGTTATACGCAGTATTTT. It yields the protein CATSERGYTQYF.

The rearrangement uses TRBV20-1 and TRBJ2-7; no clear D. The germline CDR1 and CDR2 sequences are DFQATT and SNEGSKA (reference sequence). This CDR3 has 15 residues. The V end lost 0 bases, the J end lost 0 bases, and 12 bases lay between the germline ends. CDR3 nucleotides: TGCAGTGCTAGAGATCGACGCTGGAGCTCCTACGAGCAGTACTTC. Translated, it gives CSARDRRWSSYEQYF.

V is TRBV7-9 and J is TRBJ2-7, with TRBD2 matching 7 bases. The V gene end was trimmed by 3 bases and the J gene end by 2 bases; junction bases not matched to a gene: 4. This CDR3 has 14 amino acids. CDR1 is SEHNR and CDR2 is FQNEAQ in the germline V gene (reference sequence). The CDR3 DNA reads TGTGCCAGCAGCTTTACTAGCGTCACCTACGAGCAGTACTTC. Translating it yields CASSFTSVTYEQYF.

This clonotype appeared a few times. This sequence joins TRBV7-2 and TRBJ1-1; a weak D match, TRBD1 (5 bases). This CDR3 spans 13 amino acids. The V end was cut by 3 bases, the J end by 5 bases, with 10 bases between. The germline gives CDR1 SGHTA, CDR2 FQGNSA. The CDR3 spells CASSFGARTEAFF. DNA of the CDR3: TGTGCCAGCAGCTTTGGGGCGCGAACTGAAGCTTTCTTT.

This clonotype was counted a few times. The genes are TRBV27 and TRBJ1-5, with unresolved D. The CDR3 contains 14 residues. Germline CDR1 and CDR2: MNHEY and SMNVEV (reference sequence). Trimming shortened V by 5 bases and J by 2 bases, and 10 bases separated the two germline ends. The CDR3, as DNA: TGTGCCAGCAGTCGTTTTTGGGGCAATCAGCCCCAGCATTTT. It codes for CASSRFWGNQPQHF.

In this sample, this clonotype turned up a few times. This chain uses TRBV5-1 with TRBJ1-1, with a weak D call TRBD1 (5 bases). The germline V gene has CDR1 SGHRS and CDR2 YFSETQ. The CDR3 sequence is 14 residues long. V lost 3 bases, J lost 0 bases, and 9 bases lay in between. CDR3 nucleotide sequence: TGCGCCAGCAGCTCCGGGACTTTGAACACTGAAGCTTTCTTT. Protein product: CASSSGTLNTEAFF.

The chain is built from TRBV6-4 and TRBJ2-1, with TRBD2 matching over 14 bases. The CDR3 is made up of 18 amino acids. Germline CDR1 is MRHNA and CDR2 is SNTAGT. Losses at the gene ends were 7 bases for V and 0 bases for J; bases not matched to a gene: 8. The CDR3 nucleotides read TGTGCCAGCAATGGACTTGGGACTAGCGGGGGCTCCTACAATGAGCAGTTCTTC. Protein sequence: CASNGLGTSGGSYNEQFF.